A single sample gave rise to the 5 T cell receptor beta chains below, sequenced in a study of blood T cell repertoires in COVID-19. Sequencing was performed with immunoSEQ multiplex PCR; in TCRdb, only in-frame clones are kept and a portion is missing. The sample consists of around 330,000 clones, roughly 90% of them appearing once. Sequenced input: PBMCs or T cells enriched from blood (not recorded which). These receptors all stem from a woman younger than 35 who had recovered from COVID-19.

This clone occurred a few times. The genes are TRBV7-2 and TRBJ1-1, with unresolved D. There are 15 residues in the CDR3. The V gene lost 1 base and the J gene lost 0 bases, with 9 bases spanning the gap. Germline loops: CDR1 SGHTA, CDR2 FQGNSA. The DNA for the CDR3 is TGTGCCAGCAGCTTAGTTGGGCCCCTGAACACTGAAGCTTTCTTT. This encodes CASSLVGPLNTEAFF.

The V gene is TRBV2, the J gene TRBJ2-7, with 7 bases lining up with TRBD2. Germline CDR1 SNHLY, CDR2 FYNNEI. This CDR3 comprises 13 residues. V shed 7 bases, J shed 3 bases, and the junction held 6 bases outside the gene matches. As DNA, the CDR3 is TGTGCCAGCATGCCCGGGGGGTTCTACGAGCAGTACTTC. Protein sequence: CASMPGGFYEQYF.

About this clone: Other DNA sequences in this specimen translate into the identical CDR3. This chain uses TRBV3-1 (or the pseudogene TRBV3-2) with TRBJ2-2; perhaps TRBD2 as D (6 bases). Per germline, CDR1 LGHDT and CDR2 YNNKEL (reference sequence). The V end was cut by 4 bases, the J end by 4 bases, with 7 bases between. There are 13 residues in the CDR3. The CDR3, as DNA: TGTGCCAGCAGCCCCGGGGGCACCGGGGAGCTGTTTTTT. This sequence encodes CASSPGGTGELFF.

The rearrangement joins TRBV5-4 to TRBJ1-5; tentative D call: TRBD1 (5 bases). CDR1 is SGHNT, CDR2 YYREEE, per germline (reference sequence). With 1 base removed from V and 6 bases from J, the gap between germline ends came to 11 bases. The CDR3 contains 14 residues. DNA of the CDR3: TGTGCCAGCAGCTTGCCGGGGGAAGGTCAGCCCCAGCATTTT. Its protein is CASSLPGEGQPQHF.

This rearrangement joins TRBV24-1 to TRBJ2-3; D may be TRBD1 (5 bases). The CDR3 has 14 residues. The V end lost 1 base, the J end lost 3 bases, and 7 bases lay between the germline ends. Germline values: CDR1 KGHDR, CDR2 SFDVKD. This chain's CDR3 is CATSDLRGTDTQYF. DNA for the CDR3: TGTGCCACCAGTGATTTAAGGGGAACAGATACGCAGTATTTT.